The TCR beta chain described here comes from a study of blood T cell repertoires in COVID-19. Participant ages covered roughly 18 to 90 years across about 22 US areas. Looked up from germline, CDR1 is SQVTM and CDR2 is ANQGSEA. V lost 6 bases and J lost 7, with 22 bases in between. The CDR3 runs to 15 residues. TCRdb keeps only in-frame clones here, not all; method: immunoSEQ multiplex PCR. The sample includes hundreds of thousands of clones, just under 90% seen only once; the top ten take 10%. The clonotype was recovered from a woman in her 50s who had recovered from COVID-19. The chain carries TRBV29-1 and TRBJ2-4, with a possible D match to TRBD2 (5 bases). Sequenced sample: PBMCs or T cells enriched from blood (not recorded which). The CDR3 DNA reads TGCAGCGTGCGTGCCCGTTCGAGGGCCGGGAACATTCAGTACTTC. Translating gives CSVRARSRAGNIQYF.